These 25 T cell receptor beta chains originate from one sample sequenced in a study of blood T cell repertoires in COVID-19 (dated by TCRdb to between 2020 and 2021). Libraries were built with the immunoSEQ multiplex PCR assay. This immuneACCESS table, as held by TCRdb, lists in-frame sequences with V and J called but not all clones. Of the missing ones, under half trace to an unresolved V gene in checked studies; the others have no known cause. This sample has 250,000 to 300,000 clones in its table, and approximately 91% of those were observed once. The top ten clonotypes cover approximately 2.5% of the sample. The sequenced sample consisted of PBMCs or T cells enriched from blood (not recorded which). These TCRs come from a woman between 40 and 50 years old with acute COVID-19.

The V call is TRBV4-3, the J call TRBJ1-2, with D uncertain. The CDR3 covers 15 residues. Germline V lookup: CDR1 LGHNA, CDR2 YSLEER. V lost 0 bases and J lost 5, with 13 bases in between. The CDR3 region is CASSQEVYGAYGYTF. The CDR3 DNA reads TGCGCCAGCAGCCAAGAAGTGTACGGAGCTTATGGCTACACCTTC.

The V gene is TRBV4-2, the J gene TRBJ2-1, with 9 bases lining up with TRBD2. The CDR3 runs 14 residues. Germline CDR1 reads LGHNA; CDR2 reads YNFKEQ. V dropped 1 base and J dropped 9; count of bases not matched to a gene: 4. The CDR3 is CASSQGVAGAEQFF. CDR3 DNA sequence: TGTGCCAGCAGCCAAGGGGTAGCGGGAGCTGAGCAGTTCTTC.

This clone was detected once. V and J are TRBV5-6 and TRBJ1-2; D is possibly TRBD1 (5 bases). The germline V gene encodes CDR1 SGHDT and CDR2 YYEEEE. V was pared by 0 bases and J by 1 base, with 7 bases between. The CDR3 totals 14 residues. CDR3 sequence: CASSLGRVNYGYTF. In nucleotides, the CDR3 is TGTGCCAGCAGCTTGGGCAGGGTTAACTATGGCTACACCTTC. The whole variable domain, filled in from reference TRBV5-6 and TRBJ1-2, reads DAGVTQSPTHLIKTRGQQVTLRCSPKSGHDTVSWYQQALGQGPQFIFQYYEEEERQRGNFPDRFSGHQFPNYSSELNVNALLLGDSALYLCASSLGRVNYGYTFGSGTRLTVV.

This chain uses TRBV9 with TRBJ2-7; 8 nucleotides align to TRBD1. The CDR3 consists of 14 residues. In germline, CDR1 is SGDLS, CDR2 YYNGEE. V was clipped by 2 bases and J by 5 bases; unmatched bases: 6. The CDR3 loop reads CASSVDDRGNEQYF. The CDR3 region has the DNA TGTGCCAGCAGCGTCGACGACAGGGGTAACGAGCAGTACTTC.

V usage is TRBV24-1 and J usage is TRBJ2-7; 12 bases match TRBD1. V trimming: 4 bases; J trimming: 7 bases; junction bases outside the gene matches: 13. Germline-derived CDR1 and CDR2 are KGHDR and SFDVKD. The CDR3 length is 17 residues. This CDR3 reads CATSDPRPGQGAGEQYF. In nucleotides, the CDR3 is TGTGCCACCAGTGACCCACGACCGGGACAGGGGGCTGGGGAGCAGTACTTC.

This sequence joins TRBV10-3 and TRBJ1-3, with TRBD1 matching over 7 bases. V lost 6 bases to trimming and J lost 4 bases; unmatched junction nucleotides: 3. The CDR3 is made up of 13 amino acids. The germline V gene has CDR1 ENHRY and CDR2 SYGVKD. In nucleotides, the CDR3 is TGTGCCATCAGCGCAGGGGGAGGAAACACCATATATTTT. Its translation is CAISAGGGNTIYF.

The CDR3 region is CATSKYSQETQYF. For the CDR3, the DNA is TGTGCCACCAGCAAGTACTCCCAAGAGACCCAGTACTTC. V is TRBV15 and J is TRBJ2-5, with D hard to call. Germline CDR1 and CDR2: LNHNV and YYDKDF (reference sequence). The CDR3 is 13 amino acids. V lost 4 bases and J lost 1, with 7 bases in between.

The genes are TRBV19 and TRBJ1-1, with 7 bases lining up with TRBD1. V trimming: 7 bases; J trimming: 10 bases; junction bases outside the gene matches: 9. This CDR3 has 12 amino acids. CDR1 is LNHDA, CDR2 SQIVND, per germline (reference sequence). The CDR3 bases are TGTGCCAGTACCGAGGGGGCAGGGCGAGCTTTCTTT. This gives the protein CASTEGAGRAFF. Full variable domain (rest looked up from reference TRBV19 and TRBJ1-1): DGGITQSPKYLFRKEGQNVTLSCEQNLNHDAMYWYRQDPGQGLRLIYYSQIVNDFQKGDIAEGYSVSREKKESFPLTVTSAQKNPTAFYLCASTEGAGRAFFGQGTRLTVV.

In DNA form, the CDR3 reads TGCGCCAGCAGTTCTACCGGGACACTGAACACCGGGGAGCTGTTTTTT. Residues: CASSSTGTLNTGELFF. The chain joins TRBV5-1 to TRBJ2-2, with D tentatively TRBD1 (6 bases). The V and J ends lost 5 bases and 1 base respectively, with 15 bases between them. Germline CDR1 and CDR2: SGHRS and YFSETQ. The CDR3 has 16 residues.

The chain combines TRBV28 with TRBJ2-2, with 9 bases that match TRBD2. V shed 6 bases, J shed 6 bases, and the junction held 17 bases outside the gene matches. The CDR3 extends over 18 amino acids. The V gene's germline CDR1 is MDHEN and CDR2 SYDVKM. The CDR3 reads CASSPPRAGGPPPGELFF. The CDR3 nucleotides are TGTGCCAGCAGCCCGCCGCGGGCGGGAGGGCCGCCCCCCGGGGAGCTGTTTTTT.

The V and J genes are TRBV4-1 and TRBJ1-2, with D possibly TRBD1 on 5 matching bases. Germline CDR1 reads MGHRA; CDR2 reads YSYEKL. The V end lost 1 base, the J end lost 4 bases, and 10 bases lay between the germline ends. CDR3 length equals 14 residues. The CDR3 sequence: CASSQVRDSYGYTF. CDR3 DNA: TGCGCCAGCAGCCAAGTGCGGGACTCCTATGGCTACACCTTC.

This clone is a singleton in its sample. The chain carries TRBV7-2 and TRBJ2-5; 7 bases are a match to TRBD2. CDR3 length: 15 amino acids. The trim removed 2 bases at V and 7 bases at J, leaving 10 bases unmatched. Germline CDR1 is SGHTA and CDR2 is FQGNSA. The CDR3 spells CASSLRAGAGGTQYF. CDR3 nucleotide sequence: TGTGCCAGCAGCTTACGGGCGGGAGCGGGCGGGACCCAGTACTTC.

J is TRBJ2-1 and V is TRBV29-1, with 9 bases identical to TRBD2. The CDR3 extends over 17 amino acids. From germline, CDR1 is SQVTM and CDR2 ANQGSEA. V lost 2 bases to trimming and J lost 6 bases; unmatched junction nucleotides: 14. CDR3 sequence: CSVEFSGGIRGLNEQFF. CDR3 DNA sequence: TGCAGCGTTGAATTTAGCGGGGGCATCCGGGGGCTCAATGAGCAGTTCTTC.

The chain recombines TRBV4-1 with TRBJ2-7; D unresolved. The CDR3 totals 15 residues. Germline V gene data show CDR1 as MGHRA and CDR2 as YSYEKL. V was cut by 1 base and J by 2 bases, with 12 bases left in between. CDR3 DNA: TGCGCCAGCAGCCAAGGGCTTGGCGGCACCTACGAGCAGTACTTC. Residues: CASSQGLGGTYEQYF.

This clone was observed a few times. The rearrangement uses TRBV2 and TRBJ1-5; D may be TRBD1 (6 bases). This CDR3 spans 13 amino acids. The germline gives CDR1 SNHLY, CDR2 FYNNEI. The CDR3 loop reads CAGQGSINQPQHF. CDR3 coding DNA: TGTGCGGGTCAGGGGTCAATCAATCAGCCCCAGCATTTT. The full variable domain, with the rest looked up from reference TRBV2 and TRBJ1-5, is EPEVTQTPSHQVTQMGQEVILRCVPISNHLYFYWYRQILGQKVEFLVSFYNNEISEKSEIFDDQFSVERPDGSNFTLKIRSTKLEDSAMYFCAGQGSINQPQHFGDGTRLSIL.

The chain employs TRBV6-2 or TRBV6-3 and TRBJ1-2; D is unclear. Germline loops: CDR1 MNHEY, CDR2 SVGEGT. The CDR3 has 12 amino acids. The ends were cut back, 5 bases at V and 0 bases at J, with 4 bases in the middle. CDR3 coding DNA: TGTGCCAGCAGTGACACTAACTATGGCTACACCTTC. This gives the protein CASSDTNYGYTF.

The genes are TRBV2 and TRBJ2-1; 13 nucleotides agree with TRBD2. The V segment lost 7 bases and the J segment 5 bases; nucleotides outside the gene matches: 2. CDR1 and CDR2 from the germline V gene are SNHLY and FYNNEI. The CDR3 is made up of 14 amino acids. Written as DNA, the CDR3 is TGTGCCAGCATTGGGACTAGCGGGAACAATGAGCAGTTCTTC. Its protein is CASIGTSGNNEQFF.

The chain joins TRBV5-6 to TRBJ1-2; 10 bases line up with TRBD1. Losses at the gene ends were 2 bases for V and 0 bases for J; bases not matched to a gene: 1. Germline V gives CDR1 SGHDT, CDR2 YYEEEE. The CDR3 extends over 15 amino acids. In DNA, the CDR3 is TGTGCCAGCAGCTTAGGACAGGGGGCTAACTATGGCTACACCTTC. This encodes CASSLGQGANYGYTF.

The chain couples TRBV6-5 to TRBJ1-2; 7 bases align to TRBD1. Germline V gene lookup returns CDR1 MNHEY and CDR2 SVGAGI. V shed 4 bases, J shed 3 bases, and the junction held 5 bases outside the gene matches. The CDR3 spans 14 residues. The CDR3 reads CASSSFDRDYGYTF. CDR3 DNA sequence: TGTGCCAGCAGTTCTTTTGACAGGGACTATGGCTACACCTTC.

The chain joins TRBV19 to TRBJ2-7; D is perhaps TRBD1 (6 bases). The CDR3 is made up of 13 amino acids. V lost 4 bases and J lost 6, with 13 bases in between. From germline, CDR1 is LNHDA and CDR2 SQIVND (reference sequence). The CDR3 sequence: CASSTRTGSEQYF. The DNA for the CDR3 is TGTGCCAGTAGTACCAGAACAGGGTCCGAGCAGTACTTC.

The genes are TRBV6-2 or TRBV6-3 and TRBJ2-7, with 7 nucleotides matching TRBD2. CDR3 length equals 18 residues. The germline gives CDR1 MNHEY, CDR2 SVGEGT. Unmatched junction bases numbered 17, after V lost 4 bases and J lost 2 bases. CDR3 sequence: CASSSFGRGGPPTYEQYF. The CDR3 coding sequence is TGTGCCAGCAGTTCGTTTGGGAGGGGTGGACCCCCAACCTACGAGCAGTACTTC.

V is TRBV28 and J is TRBJ1-5; perhaps TRBD1 as D (5 bases). The germline CDR1 and CDR2 sequences are MDHEN and SYDVKM. Trimming left V 4 bases short and J 0 bases short, with 10 bases between. CDR3 size: 15 residues. CDR3 coding DNA: TGTGCCAGCAGTTCGGACATATATAGCAATCAGCCCCAGCATTTT. Residues: CASSSDIYSNQPQHF.

The rearrangement uses TRBV28 and TRBJ1-5; D uncertain. Trimming cost V 6 bases and J 2 bases, with 17 bases left between them. This CDR3 spans 16 amino acids. Germline assignment: CDR1 MDHEN and CDR2 SYDVKM. The CDR3 region is CASRPTQLSGNQPQHF. The CDR3 DNA sequence: TGTGCCAGCAGACCTACACAGCTATCTGGCAATCAGCCCCAGCATTTT.

This chain uses TRBV15 with TRBJ1-6; TRBD1 might be the D (5 bases). Germline CDR1 reads LNHNV; CDR2 reads YYDKDF (reference sequence). The V end lost 1 base, the J end lost 7 bases, and 14 bases lay between the germline ends. There are 16 residues in the CDR3. The CDR3 loop reads CATSRGMTAGNSPLHF. CDR3 bases: TGTGCCACCAGCAGAGGGATGACAGCGGGGAATTCACCCCTCCACTTT.

The chain has TRBV27 and TRBJ2-7; 8 bases line up with TRBD2. Germline lookup yields CDR1 MNHEY and CDR2 SMNVEV (reference sequence). Germline trimming cut 5 bases from V and 5 bases from J; bases unmatched to any gene: 8. This CDR3 is 14 amino acids long. The DNA for the CDR3 is TGTGCCAGCAGTCCCTACCTCGGGGGGGACGAGCAGTACTTC. Its protein is CASSPYLGGDEQYF.